This TCR beta chain was identified during a study of PD-1 blockade in classical Hodgkin lymphoma (dated by TCRdb to the early 2020s). For the wider study: The study used CyTOF and TCR beta sequencing to define a peripheral blood immune signature of response to PD-1 blockade in classical Hodgkin lymphoma.

The sample's time point, from its label and the paper: newly diagnosed, previously untreated cHL patient sample. PBMCs from patients with newly diagnosed, previously untreated classical Hodgkin lymphoma were sequenced as a comparison group for the relapsed/refractory trial patients. After peripheral blood was drawn into 8 mL Vacutainer Cell Preparation Tubes, PBMCs were isolated by centrifugation and then cryopreserved. Deletion took 4 bases off V and 0 bases off J, with a span of 7 bases between the germline ends. Taken from the germline V gene, the CDR1 and CDR2 loops are SGHRS and YFSETQ. CDR3 length: 14 amino acids, cysteine to phenylalanine. Just CDR3 DNA is preserved here, 42 bases in frame from base 1. With respect to this clone: Its specific antigen is unknown. No much larger clone is present one base from it, and per-base qualities are unavailable.

Genomic DNA was isolated using the Qiagen DNeasy kit from unsorted PBMCs as well as from negatively selected CD4+ and CD8+ fractions. Amplification of TCR beta CDR3 regions was done by immunoSEQ multiplex PCR with primers that anneal to V and J segments. A synthetic immune receptor repertoire was used to minimize amplification bias, and any remaining bias was removed computationally after sequencing. Turning to the authors' computational methods: Custom Python scripts were used to quantify repertoire diversity as the Shannon entropy index. The unsorted, CD4+ and CD8+ repertoires were each analyzed separately, with the exception of combined analyses, where CD4+ and CD8+ sequences were merged in silico. Not all clones reach the TCRdb copy of this immuneACCESS table, which keeps in-frame sequences only. Checked studies attribute under half of the gap to unresolved V genes and leave the rest unexplained. V and J calls and clone size follow that table, whereas D and trimming were derived from the DNA. The table for this sample lists roughly 68,000 clones; over 85% of them were counted only once. The ten biggest clones cover roughly 2.6% of the sample.

Beyond this particular receptor, the publication reports: Baseline TCR diversity was reported to be lower in newly diagnosed patients than in healthy donors, and even lower in relapsed/refractory patients. The study was restricted to a single clinical trial cohort, and the causes of repertoire differences, possibly disease activity or prior therapy, were left undefined.

The TCR comes from a human donor with classical Hodgkin lymphoma. The rearranged segments are TRBV5-1 and TRBJ1-4; no D gene call is confident. Sequences were obtained from peripheral blood mononuclear cells (PBMCs). The DNA sequence reads TGCGCCAGCAGCGTGGCTGCAACTAATGAAAAACTGTTTTTT. The encoded protein is CASSVAATNEKLFF.